This T cell receptor beta chain was obtained from a study of T cells in Graves' hyperthyroidism and ophthalmopathy. Amplified regions were TCR beta CDR3 sequences from RNA transcripts. HTBI primers were employed in a first-round RT-PCR of the TCR CDR3. TCRdb reprocessed the multiplex PCR reads via MiXCR and lists one record per CDR3 protein. In the table there are hundreds of thousands of distinct CDR3 sequences, roughly 15% of which are singletons. The CDR3 consists of 16 residues. V trimming: 3 bases; J trimming: 3 bases; junction bases outside the gene matches: 7. Germline V gene lookup returns CDR1 SEHNR and CDR2 FQNEAQ (reference sequence).

Sequenced sample: blood. This receptor was taken from a woman younger than 30 with Graves' hyperthyroidism. The chain links TRBV7-9 to TRBJ2-3; 9 bases map to TRBD2. The CDR3 reads CASSLGGGRATDTQYF. The CDR3 nucleotides read TGTGCCAGCAGCTTGGGTGGCGGGAGGGCGACAGATACGCAGTATTTT.